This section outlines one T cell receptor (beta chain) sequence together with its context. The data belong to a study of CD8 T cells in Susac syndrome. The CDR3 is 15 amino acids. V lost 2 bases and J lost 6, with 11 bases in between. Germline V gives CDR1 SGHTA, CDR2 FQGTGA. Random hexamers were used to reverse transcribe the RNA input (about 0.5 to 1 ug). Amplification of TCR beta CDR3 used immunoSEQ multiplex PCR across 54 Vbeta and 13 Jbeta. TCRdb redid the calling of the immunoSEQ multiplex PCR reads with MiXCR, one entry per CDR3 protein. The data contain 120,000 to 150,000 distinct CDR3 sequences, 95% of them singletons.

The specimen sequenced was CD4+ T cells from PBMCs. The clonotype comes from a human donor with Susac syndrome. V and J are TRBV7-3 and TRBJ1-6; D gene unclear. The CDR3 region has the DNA TGTGCCAGCAGCTTAGAACCTCCGCCTAATTCACCCCTCCACTTT. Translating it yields CASSLEPPPNSPLHF.